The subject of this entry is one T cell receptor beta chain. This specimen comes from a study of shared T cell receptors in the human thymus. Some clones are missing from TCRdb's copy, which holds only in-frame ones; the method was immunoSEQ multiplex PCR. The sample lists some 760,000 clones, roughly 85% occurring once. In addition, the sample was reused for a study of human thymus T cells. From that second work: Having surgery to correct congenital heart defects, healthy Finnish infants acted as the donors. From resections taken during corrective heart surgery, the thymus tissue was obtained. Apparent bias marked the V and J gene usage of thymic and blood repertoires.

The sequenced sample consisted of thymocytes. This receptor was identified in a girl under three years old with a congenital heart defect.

CDR3 DNA: TGTGCCAGCAGTGACTCTGTCGATAGCGGGCATACGCAGTATTTT. Translation gives CASSDSVDSGHTQYF. The J gene is TRBJ2-3, the V gene TRBV6-4; 7 bases line up with TRBD2. CDR1 is MRHNA, CDR2 SNTAGT, per germline. With 0 bases clipped from V and 7 bases from J, the junction kept 7 bases outside the gene matches. The CDR3 has 15 amino acids.